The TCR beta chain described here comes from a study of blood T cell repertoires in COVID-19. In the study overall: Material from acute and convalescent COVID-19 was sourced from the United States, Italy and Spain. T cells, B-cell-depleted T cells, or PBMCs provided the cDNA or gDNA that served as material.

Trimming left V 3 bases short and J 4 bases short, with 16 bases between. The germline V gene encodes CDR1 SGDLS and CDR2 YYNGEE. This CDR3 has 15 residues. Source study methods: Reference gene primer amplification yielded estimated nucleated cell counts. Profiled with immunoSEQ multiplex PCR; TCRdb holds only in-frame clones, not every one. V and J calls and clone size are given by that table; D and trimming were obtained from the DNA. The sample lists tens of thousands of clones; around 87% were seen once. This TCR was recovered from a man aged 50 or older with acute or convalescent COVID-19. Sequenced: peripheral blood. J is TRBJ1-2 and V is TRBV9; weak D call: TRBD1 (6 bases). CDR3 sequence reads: CASSAANRAGYGYTF. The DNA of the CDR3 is TGTGCCAGCAGCGCGGCCAACAGGGCAGGCTATGGCTACACCTTC.